One and the same sample provided the 10 T cell receptor beta chains below, sequenced in a study of tissue T cells after allogeneic stem cell transplantation. Measured with immunoSEQ multiplex PCR; TCRdb has only the in-frame clones, and not every one. The table lists about 3,200 clones, roughly 43% of them singletons. Time point: mouse harvest day 14 after allogeneic transplant. The graft held 10^6 splenic CD5+ T cells and 10^7 T-cell-depleted bone marrow cells. Sequencing was carried out using gut tissue. Every receptor here comes from a female BALB/c mouse given C57BL/6 T cells with graft-versus-host disease after an allogeneic hematopoietic cell transplant.

Note on this clone: These gene names are mouse names. The read stops 1 residue short of the end of the CDR3; the missing end is completed from the germline J gene. The chain has TRBV16 and TRBJ1-2, with 7 bases lining up with TRBD1. Germline CDR1 SGHSA, CDR2 FRNQAP. Trimming cost V 0 bases and J 4 bases; bases outside gene matches: 2. The CDR3 is made up of 14 amino acids. CDR3 DNA, as far as it was read: TGTGCAAGCAGCTTAGAACCAGGGGGCTCCGACTACACC. Its translation: CASSLEPGGSDYT. The full CDR3 is CASSLEPGGSDYTF.

By share of the sample, this clone is large. Genes here carry mouse names. The read comes to an end 1 residue before the CDR3 does, leaving the germline J gene to fill in the end. The rearrangement links TRBV15 to TRBJ2-7; a possible D gene is TRBD2 (7 bases). Trimming took off 1 base at V and 4 bases at J, with 11 bases between the two ends. The CDR3 totals 14 residues. Germline V gene lookup returns CDR1 SGHND and CDR2 FRSKSL. The CDR3 spells CASSLEGGVYEQYF. The sequenced CDR3 bases are TGTGCCAGCAGTTTAGAGGGGGGGGTTTATGAACAGTAC. The variable domain in full, completed from reference TRBV15 and TRBJ2-7, reads DAGVTQTPRHEVAEKGQTIILKCEPVSGHNDLFWYRQTKIQGLELLSYFRSKSLMEDGGAFKDRFKAEMLNSSFSTLKIQPTEPKDSAVYLCASSLEGGVYEQYFGPGTRLTVL.

This clone has more than one count but fewer than ten. Mouse gene names apply. From the germline J gene comes the end of the CDR3, since the read stops 1 residue before it. V usage is TRBV26 and J usage is TRBJ1-5; D unclear. Germline V gives CDR1 KGHPV, CDR2 FQNQEV (reference sequence). The V end was cut by 2 bases, the J end by 4 bases, with 6 bases between. The CDR3 sequence is 13 residues long. CDR3 region: CASSLEQNQAPLF. The sequenced CDR3 bases are TGTGCCAGCAGTCTGGAACAAAACCAGGCTCCGCTT.

Concerning this clone itself: Mouse gene names and germline throughout. Read coverage stops 1 residue before the CDR3 terminus; the germline J gene supplies the remainder. The chain uses TRBV26 and TRBJ1-5; the match to TRBD1 covers 10 bases. The germline V gene encodes CDR1 KGHPV and CDR2 FQNQEV (reference sequence). Trimming at V came to 4 bases and at J to 4 bases, leaving 7 bases not matched to a gene. The CDR3 spans 16 residues. The CDR3 bases that were read are TGTGCCAGCAGTCCACCGGGACAGGGGAGAAACCAGGCTCCGCTT. Protein product: CASSPPGQGRNQAPL. The full CDR3 sequence reads CASSPPGQGRNQAPLF. Complete variable domain (other parts from reference TRBV26 and TRBJ1-5): NSKVIQTPRYLVKGQGQKAKMRCIPEKGHPVVFWYQQNKNNEFKFLINFQNQEVLQQIDMTEKRFSAECPSNSPCSLEIQSSEAGDSALYLCASSPPGQGRNQAPLFGEGTRLSVL.

This clone has only a few counts. Mouse gene names apply. CDR3 loop: CSSSQSRDWGVQNTLYF. CDR3 DNA, as far as it was read: TGCTCCAGCAGTCAATCAAGAGACTGGGGCGTTCAAAACACCTTGTAC. The rearrangement links TRBV23 to TRBJ2-4; the listed D gene, TRBD2, was not tested against the DNA. The read halts 1 residue ahead of the CDR3 end, with the missing end drawn from the germline J gene. Germline V gives CDR1 KGHTA, CDR2 FQNQQP. This CDR3 has 17 amino acids.

In regard to this clone: Germline and genes: mouse. The sequenced fragment ends 1 residue before the CDR3 boundary, so the rest is inferred from the germline J gene. V gene TRBV3 combines with J gene TRBJ2-7; 8 bases are a match to TRBD1. The CDR3 sequence is 14 residues long. The ends lost 5 bases at V and 0 bases at J; junction bases unmatched: 3. The germline V gene encodes CDR1 SNHLY and CDR2 FYNGKV (reference sequence). The CDR3 DNA, read in part, is TGTGCCAGCAGCCCAACAGGGGGCTCCTATGAACAGTAC. Its protein product is CASSPTGGSYEQY. The CDR3, in full, reads CASSPTGGSYEQYF.

On this clone itself: Genes here carry mouse names. The read ends 1 residue before the CDR3 terminus; that terminus is restored from the germline J gene. The chain links TRBV5 to TRBJ2-4; a weak D match, TRBD2 (7 bases). This CDR3 is 15 amino acids long. Germline V gene sequence: CDR1 LGHNA, CDR2 YNLKQL (reference sequence). Trimming shortened V by 1 base and J by 3 bases, and 11 bases separated the two germline ends. The CDR3: CASSQGGARQNTLYF. CDR3 DNA, as far as it was read: TGTGCCAGCAGCCAAGGGGGGGCGCGACAAAACACCTTGTAC.

As to this clone: One junction end disagrees with the germline gene, perhaps due to a read error. The gene names here belong to mouse. With the read ending 1 residue before the CDR3 end, the germline J gene is used to fill in that end. The sample holds other DNA sequences that translate to the same CDR3. The chain carries TRBV29 and TRBJ2-5; D possibly corresponds to TRBD1 (6 bases). The V gene's germline CDR1 is MSHET and CDR2 SYDVDS. This CDR3 has 15 amino acids. The sequenced part of the CDR3 DNA is TGCGCTAGCAGTCCCACAGGGTTTCACCAAGACACCCAGTAC. This codes for CASSPTGFHQDTQY. In full, the CDR3 is CASSPTGFHQDTQYF.

Relative to its sample, this clone is large (0.1 to 1%). Mouse gene names apply. The read stops 1 residue short of the end of the CDR3; the missing end is completed from the germline J gene. The rearrangement joins TRBV4 to TRBJ2-7, with 9 bases that match TRBD1. The CDR3 has 13 amino acids. V shed 5 bases, J shed 7 bases, and the junction held 6 bases outside the gene matches. Germline CDR1 LGHDT, CDR2 YNNKQL (reference sequence). The part of the CDR3 DNA that was read is TGTGCCAGCAGCCGGGACAGGGCGCGGGAACAGTAC. It translates to CASSRDRAREQY. The entire CDR3 protein reads CASSRDRAREQYF.

About this clone: The gene symbols are mouse symbols. Read coverage stops 1 residue before the CDR3 terminus; the germline J gene supplies the remainder. The V call is TRBV13-1, the J call TRBJ2-1, with D possibly called TRBD1 or TRBD2 (6 bases each). Germline CDR1 NSHNY, CDR2 SYGAGN. Trimming removed 2 bases at V and 2 bases at J, with 8 bases between. This CDR3 region has 14 residues. CDR3 residues: CASSEGAYYAEQFF. Incomplete CDR3 DNA: TGTGCCAGCAGTGAGGGGGCCTACTATGCTGAGCAGTTC.